Given below is one T cell receptor beta chain in context. Germline-derived CDR1 and CDR2 are ENHRY and SYGVKD. The CDR3 covers 15 residues. Between the trimmed V and J ends, which lost 3 bases and 1 base, there was a span of 12 bases. The data were obtained in a study of shared clonotypes between healthy human individuals. Study at large: Plates per donor: three CD4 naive, three CD4 memory, two CD8 naive, one CD8 memory.

Libraries were prepared by immunoSEQ multiplex PCR; TCRdb keeps only in-frame clonotypes and omits some of them. The sample lists more than 2,000,000 clones; roughly nine tenths were seen once. The V and J genes are TRBV10-3 and TRBJ1-1, with D possibly being TRBD1 (6 bases). The source is a man between 18 and 35 years old in good health. Material for sequencing was naive CD4+ T cells sorted from blood. The subset was: CD45RA+ positively selected. This CDR3 is CAISEGGDGNTEAFF. The CDR3 coding sequence is TGTGCCATCAGTGAAGGGGGGGATGGGAACACTGAAGCTTTCTTT.